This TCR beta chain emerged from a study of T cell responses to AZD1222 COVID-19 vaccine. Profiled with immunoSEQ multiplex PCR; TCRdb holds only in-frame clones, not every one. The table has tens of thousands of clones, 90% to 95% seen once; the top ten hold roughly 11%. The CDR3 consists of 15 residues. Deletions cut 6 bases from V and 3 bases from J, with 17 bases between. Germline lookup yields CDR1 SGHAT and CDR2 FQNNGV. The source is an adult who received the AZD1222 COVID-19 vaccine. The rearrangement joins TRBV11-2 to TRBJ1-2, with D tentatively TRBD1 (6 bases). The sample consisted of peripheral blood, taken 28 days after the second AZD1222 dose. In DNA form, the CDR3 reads TGTGCCAGCAGTTCCACCCGGGACAAATACTATGGCTACACCTTC. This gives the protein CASSSTRDKYYGYTF. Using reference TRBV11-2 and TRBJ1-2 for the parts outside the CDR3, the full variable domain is EAGVAQSPRYKIIEKRQSVAFWCNPISGHATLYWYQQILGQGPKLLIQFQNNGVVDDSQLPKDRFSAERLKGVDSTLKIQPAKLEDSAVYLCASSSTRDKYYGYTFGSGTRLTVV.